This TCR beta chain was profiled in a study of blood T cell repertoires in COVID-19. Study at large: Samples taken during acute and convalescent COVID-19 were collected in the United States, Italy and Spain. Sample material is recorded as cDNA or gDNA derived from T cells, B-cell-depleted T cells, or PBMCs.

In the study's own analysis: Estimation of nucleated cell counts was performed using reference gene primer amplification. Data came from immunoSEQ multiplex PCR; TCRdb stores just in-frame clones and leaves some out. The DNA gave D and trimming, while V, J and clone size come from that table. The table has approximately 150,000 clones, approximately 86% seen once; the top ten hold roughly 3.5%. CDR1 SGDLS and CDR2 YYNGEE come from the germline V gene. V was trimmed by 4 bases and J by 4 bases, leaving 20 bases between them. CDR3 size: 16 residues. This TCR was sampled from a man between 65 and 79 years old with acute or convalescent COVID-19. V is TRBV9 and J is TRBJ1-1, with a weak D call TRBD1 (6 bases). Material for sequencing was peripheral blood. DNA of the CDR3: TGTGCCAGCAGCCCCCGGGCTCAGGGGTGGGTCACTGAAGCTTTCTTT. This gives the protein CASSPRAQGWVTEAFF.